This T cell receptor (beta chain) was obtained from a study of OX40 agonist ivuxolimab in advanced cancers. Overall study: Males comprised 70% to 85% of the group, whose mean age was roughly 64 years (range roughly 20 to 90).

No patient had autoimmune disease or received systemic immunosuppression. V was pared by 6 bases and J by 7 bases, with 5 bases of the junction left unmatched. Germline V gives CDR1 LNHDA, CDR2 SQIVND (reference sequence). This CDR3 contains 14 residues. Using immunoSEQ multiplex PCR, the repertoire was profiled, and TCRdb retains in-frame clones only, with some absent. The table lists tens of thousands of clones, roughly nine tenths of them singletons. This specimen consisted of CD4+ or CD8+ T cells sorted from blood, obtained in a trial of the OX40 agonist ivuxolimab. The V gene is TRBV19, the J gene TRBJ2-6; 8 bases line up with TRBD1. The sequence came from an adult with an advanced solid tumor such as melanoma, head and neck, liver or kidney cancer. This CDR3 reads CASRAGGDANVLTF. The CDR3 DNA reads as TGTGCCAGTAGGGCAGGGGGCGACGCCAACGTCCTGACTTTC.